Listed below are T cell receptor beta chains from one sample, sequenced in a study of ipilimumab plus nivolumab after autologous stem cell transplantation. Clones were read by immunoSEQ multiplex PCR, and TCRdb kept only the in-frame ones, dropping some. The data show about 84,000 clones, over 80% seen once. The source was PBMCs, collected in a trial of ipilimumab plus nivolumab as post-transplant consolidation. The receptors stem from a male donor with diffuse large B-cell lymphoma. The CDR3 runs from the conserved cysteine through the conserved F or W.

v_call cdr3_aa
TRBV5-4 CARGGKTDTQYF
TRBV6-6 CASSGTGGEQYF
TRBV5-4 CASNFGGAMGTDTQYF
TRBV19 CASSIEGNGKGNTIYF
TRBV5-1 CASRLPVGLAGDDSPKTQYF
TRBV2 CASRRDPYGYTF
TRBV7-7 CASSSGQSSDTQYF
TRBV7-9 CASRSIWTGSGNTIYF
TRBV6-1 CASSEAGHSYEQYF
TRBV9 CASSVVGVVDGTQYF
TRBV18 CASSPRAWDYTQETQYF
TRBV27 CASSGGIVGTDTQYF
TRBV9 CASSVVAGPGELFF
TRBV30 CAWSPLRNQPQHF
TRBV5-4 CASRMTGVNEQFF
TRBV19 CASSTIAGSEQYF
TRBV9 CASSAPGAPVGNTIYF